A selection of T cell receptor beta chains follows, all from one sample in a study of Ad26.COV2.S vaccination and SARS-CoV-2 variants. Using immunoSEQ multiplex PCR, the repertoire was profiled, and TCRdb retains in-frame clones only, with some absent. The table lists 350,000 to 400,000 clones, about nine tenths of them singletons. The sample consisted of peripheral blood, taken in a trial of Ad26.COV2.S vaccine versus placebo. Receptors originate from a person between 18 and 65 years old who received the Ad26.COV2.S COVID-19 vaccine or a placebo. Both conserved end residues are trimmed from each CDR3. Each record gives: J gene, V gene, clone size, CDR3 protein. Rows give clone size only sometimes, using once, few, many, or a class for an expanded clone.

J gene: TRBJ1-2
V gene: TRBV5-5
clone size: -
CDR3 protein: ASSSIIGPNYGYT

J gene: TRBJ1-2
V gene: TRBV6-5
clone size: -
CDR3 protein: ASTMTGVNGYT

J gene: TRBJ1-1
V gene: TRBV11-2
clone size: -
CDR3 protein: ASSVAWDTEAF

J gene: TRBJ2-7
V gene: TRBV29-1
clone size: -
CDR3 protein: SVDTGYEQY

J gene: TRBJ2-3
V gene: TRBV5-1
clone size: -
CDR3 protein: ASSLARGSADTQY

J gene: TRBJ1-6
V gene: TRBV19
clone size: -
CDR3 protein: ASSVQDQGDSPLH

J gene: TRBJ2-1
V gene: TRBV7-9
clone size: once
CDR3 protein: ASSLADLADEQF

J gene: TRBJ1-4
V gene: TRBV5-1
clone size: -
CDR3 protein: ASSPNREEKLF

J gene: TRBJ2-5
V gene: TRBV10-3
clone size: -
CDR3 protein: AISTGGETQY

J gene: TRBJ1-2
V gene: TRBV7-6
clone size: -
CDR3 protein: ASSLDSGGDGYT

J gene: TRBJ1-2
V gene: TRBV5-1
clone size: -
CDR3 protein: ASSLEGGVGYGYT

J gene: TRBJ2-2
V gene: TRBV7-9
clone size: -
CDR3 protein: ASSFIDGELF

J gene: TRBJ1-2
V gene: TRBV6-5
clone size: -
CDR3 protein: ASSPYRGQGGYT

J gene: TRBJ2-1
V gene: TRBV10-3
clone size: -
CDR3 protein: AISAGQGEVDEQF

J gene: TRBJ1-3
V gene: TRBV5-4
clone size: -
CDR3 protein: ASSPDRATGNTIY

J gene: TRBJ1-2
V gene: TRBV19
clone size: -
CDR3 protein: ATSDRGLPFSYGYT

J gene: TRBJ2-1
V gene: TRBV19
clone size: -
CDR3 protein: ATGGTGLYNEQF

J gene: TRBJ1-1
V gene: TRBV12-3/TRBV12-4
clone size: -
CDR3 protein: ASSLSGTEAF

J gene: TRBJ2-2
V gene: TRBV9
clone size: -
CDR3 protein: ASSQGAITGELF

J gene: TRBJ2-7
V gene: TRBV4-1
clone size: -
CDR3 protein: ASSQALTSGASSYEQY

J gene: TRBJ2-7
V gene: TRBV14
clone size: -
CDR3 protein: ASSQWTGDYEQY

J gene: TRBJ1-1
V gene: TRBV9
clone size: -
CDR3 protein: ASSASTGLSAEAF

J gene: TRBJ1-2
V gene: TRBV6-5
clone size: -
CDR3 protein: ASSSRGQYVHGYT

J gene: TRBJ2-7
V gene: TRBV10-2
clone size: -
CDR3 protein: ASSPDLSSYEQY

J gene: TRBJ2-5
V gene: TRBV9
clone size: -
CDR3 protein: ASSAPTGAETQY

J gene: TRBJ1-2
V gene: TRBV7-9
clone size: -
CDR3 protein: ASSLAYGYT

J gene: TRBJ2-7
V gene: TRBV5-4
clone size: -
CDR3 protein: ASSLRSGGDTEQY

J gene: TRBJ2-1
V gene: TRBV10-3
clone size: -
CDR3 protein: ATGGNEQF

J gene: TRBJ2-1
V gene: TRBV19
clone size: -
CDR3 protein: ASSQLAGGIEQF

J gene: TRBJ2-7
V gene: TRBV5-8
clone size: -
CDR3 protein: ASSLVSVAYEQY

J gene: TRBJ1-2
V gene: TRBV20-1
clone size: once
CDR3 protein: SAFQGWGYT

J gene: TRBJ2-1
V gene: TRBV4-2
clone size: -
CDR3 protein: ASSQGAYNEQF

J gene: TRBJ2-2
V gene: TRBV10-3
clone size: -
CDR3 protein: AISVQTNTGELF

J gene: TRBJ2-5
V gene: TRBV5-1
clone size: -
CDR3 protein: ASSLAGETQY

J gene: TRBJ2-2
V gene: TRBV4-1
clone size: -
CDR3 protein: ASSQVTGAGELF

J gene: TRBJ1-5
V gene: TRBV2
clone size: few
CDR3 protein: ASRTGNQPQH

J gene: TRBJ2-3
V gene: TRBV3-1/TRBV3-2
clone size: -
CDR3 protein: ASSQTSGSTQY

J gene: TRBJ1-4
V gene: TRBV3-1/TRBV3-2
clone size: -
CDR3 protein: ASSQDLPQVGEKLF

J gene: TRBJ1-1
V gene: TRBV10-2
clone size: once
CDR3 protein: ASRTAGEGGTEAF

J gene: TRBJ2-1
V gene: TRBV11-3
clone size: -
CDR3 protein: ASSLGQARDNEQF

J gene: TRBJ1-6
V gene: TRBV21-1
clone size: -
CDR3 protein: ARSSSYNSPLH

J gene: TRBJ1-1
V gene: TRBV11-2
clone size: -
CDR3 protein: ASSSRGRAEAF

J gene: TRBJ1-1
V gene: TRBV12-3/TRBV12-4
clone size: -
CDR3 protein: ASSSTGFEAF